The clone carrying this T cell receptor (beta chain) rates as medium-sized. The antigen is undetermined. The entry originates in a study of liver allograft versus peripheral blood T cells. Study-level background: Recipients' peripheral blood served as the comparator for T cell receptor repertoires in transplanted livers.

TCRdb reprocessed the reads via MiXCR and lists one record per CDR3 protein. The table lists approximately 16,000 distinct CDR3 sequences, 22% of them singletons, with 10% to 15% in the top ten. The CDR3 consists of 14 residues. Germline values: CDR1 KGHSH, CDR2 LQKENI. Trimming took off 3 bases at V and 1 base at J, with 9 bases between the two ends. Study-level results: Liver allografts reportedly held T cell receptor repertoires unlike those in peripheral blood.

The chain couples TRBV18 to TRBJ1-1; D may be TRBD1 (5 bases). The TCR was taken from a human patient who had a liver transplant. Some of the T cells may derive from the graft donor. The CDR3 spells CASSPQGSNTEAFF. As DNA, the CDR3 is TGTGCCAGCTCACCCCAGGGATCGAACACTGAAGCTTTCTTT.